Below, 23 T cell receptor beta chains from the same sample are listed, as sequenced in a study of beta chain features in type 1 diabetes. Investigators reverse transcribed all isolated RNA, so they sequenced expressed TCRB transcripts. TCRdb's copy holds only in-frame clones and misses some; the assay was immunoSEQ multiplex PCR. The table has 330,000 or so clones, 12% to 15% seen once. The sequenced material came from central memory CD4+ T cells from blood. The receptors derive from a young man in good health.

This clone was observed a few times. The rearrangement joins TRBV11-2 to TRBJ2-1; TRBD2 agrees at 12 bases. The germline V gene has CDR1 SGHAT and CDR2 FQNNGV. The CDR3 length is 15 residues. Trimming at V came to 4 bases and at J to 6 bases, leaving 4 bases not matched to a gene. This CDR3 is CASSYSSGRANEQFF. CDR3 nucleotide sequence: TGTGCCAGCAGCTATTCTAGCGGGAGGGCCAATGAGCAGTTCTTC.

This clone was picked up a small number of times. This chain uses TRBV7-2 with TRBJ2-4, with 9 bases identical to TRBD2. V shed 6 bases and J 9 bases; nucleotides not matched to a gene: 15. Looked up from germline, CDR1 is SGHTA and CDR2 is FQGNSA. This CDR3 is 16 amino acids long. CDR3 amino acids: CASRFSRSGGPGIQYF. For the CDR3, the DNA is TGTGCCAGCAGATTCTCCCGTAGCGGGGGACCCGGCATTCAGTACTTC.

The chain carries TRBV7-2 and TRBJ1-2; 10 positions match TRBD1. Per germline, CDR1 SGHTA and CDR2 FQGNSA. The ends lost 5 bases at V and 8 bases at J; junction bases unmatched: 11. CDR3 size: 15 residues. CDR3 sequence: CASSRDPGQGRGYTF. Here the CDR3 DNA reads TGTGCCAGCAGCCGAGACCCGGGACAGGGGCGAGGCTACACCTTC.

There are a few counts of this clone. The chain carries TRBV7-2 and TRBJ2-3; D is unresolved. Trimming cost V 1 base and J 3 bases, with 8 bases left between them. This CDR3 has 14 amino acids. Germline V lookup: CDR1 SGHTA, CDR2 FQGNSA. In DNA, the CDR3 is TGTGCCAGCAGCTTAGGCGCACAGACAGATACGCAGTATTTT. Translated: CASSLGAQTDTQYF.

This clone was picked up a small number of times. V and J are TRBV18 and TRBJ2-5; D might be TRBD1 (5 bases). From germline, CDR1 is KGHSH and CDR2 LQKENI. The CDR3 loop spans 13 amino acids. V lost 6 bases and J 6 bases, leaving 14 bases between the germline ends. CDR3 DNA: TGTGCCAGCTCCCCAACACAGGACCAGACCCAGTACTTC. As protein: CASSPTQDQTQYF. Drawing the rest from reference TRBV18 and TRBJ2-5, the complete variable domain is NAGVMQNPRHLVRRRGQEARLRCSPMKGHSHVYWYRQLPEEGLKFMVYLQKENIIDESGMPKERFSAEFPKEGPSILRIQQVVRGDSAAYFCASSPTQDQTQYFGPGTRLLVL.

This clone has just a few counts. V gene TRBV5-4 combines with J gene TRBJ2-7; weak D call: TRBD1 (8 bases). The germline CDR1 and CDR2 sequences are SGHNT and YYREEE (reference sequence). This CDR3 is 13 amino acids long. V lost 4 bases and J lost 4, with 12 bases in between. The CDR3 coding sequence is TGTGCCAGCAGCCTACAGGGGGGGTACGAGCAGTACTTC. Translated: CASSLQGGYEQYF. Filled out from reference TRBV5-4 and TRBJ2-7, the complete variable domain reads ETGVTQSPTHLIKTRGQQVTLRCSSQSGHNTVSWYQQALGQGPQFIFQYYREEENGRGNFPPRFSGLQFPNYSSELNVNALELDDSALYLCASSLQGGYEQYFGPGTRLTVT.

The rearrangement links TRBV7-8 to TRBJ1-6; 8 bases align to TRBD1. This CDR3 is built from 14 residues. The trim removed 5 bases at V and 7 bases at J, leaving 4 bases unmatched. Germline-derived CDR1 and CDR2 are SGHVS and FQNEAQ. The DNA of the CDR3 is TGTGCCAGCAGCAGACAGGGGTGGAATTCACCCCTCCACTTT. Translation gives CASSRQGWNSPLHF.

The chain couples TRBV5-1 to TRBJ2-6; D remains ambiguous. Germline assignment: CDR1 SGHRS and CDR2 YFSETQ. The length of the CDR3 is 13 residues. V lost 5 bases, J lost 8 bases, and 11 bases lay in between. CDR3 amino acids: CASRPLVSNVLTF. The CDR3 coding sequence is TGCGCCAGCAGACCCCTAGTTTCCAACGTCCTGACTTTC.

The chain joins TRBV4-2 to TRBJ2-7; unclear D gene. Germline assignment: CDR1 LGHNA and CDR2 YNFKEQ. The V gene lost 0 bases and the J gene lost 8 bases, with 8 bases spanning the gap. The CDR3 sequence is 12 residues long. The CDR3 region has the DNA TGTGCCAGCAGCCAAGATAAGGGCAAGCAGTACGTC. Residues: CASSQDKGKQYV.

This clone was seen only a few times. The chain carries TRBV6-6 and TRBJ2-1; 13 bases agree with TRBD2. The CDR3 extends over 13 amino acids. The V gene's germline CDR1 is MNHNY and CDR2 SVGAGI (reference sequence). J lost 14 bases, V lost 5 bases, and 6 bases had no gene match. The CDR3 region is CASSQGLAGTKFF. The CDR3 DNA reads TGTGCCAGCAGTCAGGGACTAGCGGGAACGAAGTTCTTC.

The table lists this clone with a few counts. The V and J genes are TRBV9 and TRBJ2-2; 12 bases fit TRBD2. Germline V gives CDR1 SGDLS, CDR2 YYNGEE. The V segment lost 3 bases and the J segment 7 bases; nucleotides outside the gene matches: 4. This CDR3 comprises 15 residues. The CDR3 loop reads CASSASGRVGGELFF. For the CDR3, the DNA is TGTGCCAGCAGCGCTAGCGGGAGGGTAGGCGGGGAGCTGTTTTTT.

There are a few counts of this clone. The chain employs TRBV5-4 and TRBJ2-1, with 10 positions matching TRBD1. This CDR3 contains 16 residues. Germline V gene lookup returns CDR1 SGHNT and CDR2 YYREEE (reference sequence). Trimming took 4 bases from V and 9 from J; bases not matched to a gene: 13. This chain's CDR3 is CASSRPPGQGRPEQFF. As DNA, the CDR3 is TGTGCCAGCAGCCGACCACCGGGACAGGGGCGTCCTGAGCAGTTCTTC.

The chain has TRBV7-2 and TRBJ2-7; TRBD1 matches at 7 bases. V gave up 3 bases and J gave up 4 bases; unmatched junction bases: 3. This CDR3 region has 13 residues. The germline V gene has CDR1 SGHTA and CDR2 FQGNSA. CDR3 protein: CASSFGRGYEQYF. The CDR3 DNA follows: TGTGCCAGCAGCTTCGGCAGGGGGTACGAGCAGTACTTC.

This clone has a handful of counts. The CDR3 DNA sequence: TGTGCCAGTACCCTTGGGGCAAGAGAAAAACTGTTTTTT. Protein product: CASTLGAREKLFF. The gene calls are TRBV19 and TRBJ1-4; D might be TRBD1 (5 bases). The germline CDR1 and CDR2 sequences are LNHDA and SQIVND (reference sequence). The CDR3 totals 13 residues. Trimming took 7 bases from V and 8 from J, leaving 14 bases between them.

This clone was detected a few times. This chain joins TRBV6-5 and TRBJ1-1; 7 nucleotides line up with TRBD1. The CDR3 consists of 13 residues. Germline trimming cut 5 bases from V and 1 base from J; bases unmatched to any gene: 1. Germline V lookup: CDR1 MNHEY, CDR2 SVGAGI. Here the CDR3 DNA reads TGTGCCAGCAGTCGGACAGGGAACACTGAAGCTTTCTTT. Amino acid sequence: CASSRTGNTEAFF.

The CDR3 DNA reads as TGTGCCAGCAGCGTAACGGGGAACACCGGGGAGCTGTTTTTT. This sequence encodes CASSVTGNTGELFF. The V call is TRBV9, the J call TRBJ2-2; D gene ambiguous. Germline V CDR1 and CDR2: SGDLS, YYNGEE. This CDR3 comprises 14 residues. The V and J ends lost 1 base and 1 base respectively, with 5 bases between them.

This CDR3 is CASSQGQVDYGYTF. CDR3 coding DNA: TGCGCCAGCAGCCAAGGACAGGTCGACTATGGCTACACCTTC. J is TRBJ1-2 and V is TRBV5-1, with 7 bases identical to TRBD1. This CDR3 has 14 residues. The germline V gene has CDR1 SGHRS and CDR2 YFSETQ. Unmatched junction bases numbered 6, after V lost 4 bases and J lost 3 bases.

V gene TRBV21-1 combines with J gene TRBJ2-3; the DNA was not compared with TRBD2, the D call given in the table. TRBV21-1 counts as a pseudogene. The CDR3 totals 16 residues. CDR3 amino acids: CASSKPVPIFTDTQYF. CDR3 DNA: TGTGCCAGCAGCAAACCGGTCCCGATATTCACAGATACGCAGTATTTT.

This clone has a handful of counts. The chain couples TRBV5-1 to TRBJ2-2, with 10 bases aligning to TRBD2. The CDR3 length is 16 residues. Germline V gene sequence: CDR1 SGHRS, CDR2 YFSETQ. After removal of 3 bases from V and 5 bases from J, the junction contained 7 bases not matched to a gene. This chain's CDR3 is CASSWKREGVTGELFF. The CDR3 nucleotides read TGCGCCAGCAGCTGGAAGCGGGAGGGCGTAACCGGGGAGCTGTTTTTT.

The V call is TRBV7-2, the J call TRBJ1-1; 9 nucleotides align to TRBD1. The CDR3 has 14 residues. V trimming: 3 bases; J trimming: 5 bases; junction bases outside the gene matches: 4. Per the germline V gene, CDR1 is SGHTA and CDR2 is FQGNSA. CDR3 loop: CASSFTGGRTEAFF. The CDR3 bases are TGTGCCAGCAGCTTTACAGGGGGCAGGACTGAAGCTTTCTTT.

This clone turned up a few times. Because it lacks the conserved phenylalanine or tryptophan at the end, this CDR3 is likely a read error. Because the CDR3's place on the DNA is in doubt, the DNA is left out and the CDR3 is given as listed by TCRdb. The genes are TRBV6-4 and TRBJ2-7; TRBD1 is taken as the D call from the table, unchecked against the DNA. Termini included, the CDR3 measures 9 amino acids. CDR1 MRHNA and CDR2 SNTAGT come from the germline V gene. The CDR3 spells CASRIGQGL.

Regarding this clone: Other DNA sequences in this specimen translate into the identical CDR3. This sequence joins TRBV7-2 and TRBJ1-4; D remains ambiguous. Trimming cost V 5 bases and J 2 bases, with 9 bases left between them. The germline V gene encodes CDR1 SGHTA and CDR2 FQGNSA. The length of the CDR3 is 14 residues. The CDR3 here is CASSQDGTNEKLFF. The CDR3, as DNA: TGTGCCAGCAGCCAAGACGGGACTAATGAAAAACTGTTTTTT.

This clone turned up a few times. The chain uses TRBV27 and TRBJ2-7; D gene uncertain. Trimming took 6 bases from V and 7 from J, leaving 16 bases between them. Germline loops: CDR1 MNHEY, CDR2 SMNVEV (reference sequence). This CDR3 is 13 amino acids long. This CDR3 reads CASSHNSGPEQYF. DNA for the CDR3: TGTGCCAGCAGCCATAACAGTGGACCAGAGCAGTACTTC.